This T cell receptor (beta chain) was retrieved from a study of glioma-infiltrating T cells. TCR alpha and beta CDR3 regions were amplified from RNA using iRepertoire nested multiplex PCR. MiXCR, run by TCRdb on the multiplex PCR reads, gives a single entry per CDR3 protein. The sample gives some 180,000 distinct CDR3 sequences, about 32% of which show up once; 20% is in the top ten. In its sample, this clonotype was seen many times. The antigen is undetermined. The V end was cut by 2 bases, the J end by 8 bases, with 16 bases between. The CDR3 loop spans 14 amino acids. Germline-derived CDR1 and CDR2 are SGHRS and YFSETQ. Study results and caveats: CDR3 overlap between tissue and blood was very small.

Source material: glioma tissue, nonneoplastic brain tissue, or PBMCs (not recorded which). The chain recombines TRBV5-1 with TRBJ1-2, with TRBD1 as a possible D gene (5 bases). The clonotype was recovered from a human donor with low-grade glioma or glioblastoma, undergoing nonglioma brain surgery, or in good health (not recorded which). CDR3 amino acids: CASSLEHIRDGYTF. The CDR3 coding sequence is TGCGCCAGCAGCTTAGAACATATCCGGGACGGCTACACCTTC.